The rows below give T cell receptor beta chains drawn from one sample of a study. TCRdb processed the multiplex PCR reads anew with MiXCR; each CDR3 protein has one entry. Of several hundred distinct CDR3 sequences listed, approximately 27% are singletons. The source material was memory CD4+ T cells sorted from blood. These receptors all stem from a female donor with breast cancer. CDR3s include the opening cysteine and the closing phenylalanine or tryptophan. A D gene is named only where the DNA matches it firmly. The size of a clone is reported for some rows only, either as once, few or many, or as a class for expanded clones.

clone_size,v_call,d_call,j_call,cdr3_nt,cdr3_aa
few,TRBV12-3/TRBV12-4,NA,TRBJ1-2,TGTGCCAGCAGTTTCCGGGAGCTATGCTACACCTTC,CASSFRELCYTF
large,TRBV12-3/TRBV12-4,TRBD1,TRBJ1-2,TGTGCCAGCAGTAGAGGACAGGGCACTAACTATGGCTACACCTTC,CASSRGQGTNYGYTF
large,TRBV12-3/TRBV12-4,NA,TRBJ1-2,TGTGCCAGCAGCTCGATCTATGGCTACACCTTC,CASSSIYGYTF
NA,TRBV12-3/TRBV12-4,NA,TRBJ1-2,TGTGCCAGCAGTTATACGAGGGACGGAGGCTACACCTTC,CASSYTRDGGYTF
large,TRBV12-3/TRBV12-4,NA,TRBJ1-2,TGTGCCAGCAGTTCCGTAAGGACGGCCTCTAACTATGGCTACACCTTC,CASSSVRTASNYGYTF
large,TRBV12-3/TRBV12-4,NA,TRBJ1-2,TGTGCCAGCAGTTTAGGGGTTTATGGCTACACCTTC,CASSLGVYGYTF
NA,TRBV12-3/TRBV12-4,NA,TRBJ1-2,TGTGCCAGCAGCCTACAGGGCACATACTATGGCTACACCTTC,CASSLQGTYYGYTF
large,TRBV12-3/TRBV12-4,TRBD1,TRBJ1-2,TGTGCCAGCATTCGGACAGGGCCCAACTATGGCTACACCTTC,CASIRTGPNYGYTF
NA,TRBV12-3/TRBV12-4,NA,TRBJ1-2,TGTGCCAGCAGTTTGACCAGGGATGGCTACACCTTC,CASSLTRDGYTF
NA,TRBV12-3/TRBV12-4,TRBD1,TRBJ1-2,TGTGCCAGCACCTCCGGGACAGACTATGGCTACACCTTC,CASTSGTDYGYTF
large,TRBV12-3/TRBV12-4,NA,TRBJ1-2,TGTGCCAGCAGCCTCAGCTTGGAAAGCTATGGCTACACCTTC,CASSLSLESYGYTF